This TCR beta chain appears in the sequencing data of a study of blood T cell repertoires in COVID-19 (TCRdb year 2020). As for the study more broadly: The collaborator samples originated in the United States, Italy and Spain and spanned the acute and convalescent phases of COVID-19. The repertoires were released in a freely available public database intended as a resource for research on the immune response to SARS-CoV-2. Deeply sampled blood TCRbeta repertoires from subjects exposed to, actively infected with, or recovered from COVID-19 were included in the dataset. Samples came from the ongoing ImmuneRACE study (first 160 participants) plus 1,254 subjects from 6 global collaborators. Nearly every sample came with metadata listing a de-identified subject ID, COVID-19 status, age in years and sex. Where available, HLA class I and class II types were obtained from metadata supplied by the sample provider rather than from assay-based typing. The prospective study material was composed of cDNA or gDNA derived from T cells, B-cell-depleted T cells, or PBMCs.

In Seattle, one collaborating source enrolled patients while the infection was active and tracked those patients longitudinally over the course of disease. Each collaborating institution followed its own protocols to collect whole blood in K2EDTA tubes. Collaborator samples were shipped for TCRbeta analysis as frozen whole blood, isolated PBMCs, or DNA extracted from either sample type. On the study overall, not on this receptor specifically: Clinical and demographic metadata were provided uncurated, with the amount varying by source and participant.

The immunoSEQ Assay, a bias-controlled multiplex PCR, was used to amplify TCRbeta CDR3 regions from genomic DNA. The original methods were these. The number of nucleated cells in each sample was estimated by amplification of reference gene primers within the assay. To quantify the absolute abundance of each unique TCRbeta CDR3 rearrangement, sequence reads were collapsed and filtered. For each sample, productive Simpson clonality was calculated as the square root of Simpson's diversity index across productive rearrangements. TCRdb retrieved this table from immuneACCESS and kept in-frame rearrangements only. Not all clones are present; in checked studies, unresolved V genes account for under half, and no reason is known for the remainder. That table gives V, J and clone size, and the DNA gave D and trimming. This sample gives 85,000 to 100,000 clones in total; 80% to 90% of them show up just once. The top ten clonotypes cover approximately 4.6% of the sample.

Worth noting for this clone: Its binding antigen is unknown. Nothing much larger sits one base from this clone, and base qualities are not available.

This sequence originates from an elderly man with COVID-19, enrolled during active disease. Sequenced material: peripheral blood.

The CDR3 protein is CASSPGLAGKRNEQYF. The bases are TGTGCCAGCAGCCCCGGACTAGCGGGAAAAAGGAACGAGCAGTACTTC. The chain links TRBV11-3 with TRBJ2-7, and 12 junction bases match TRBD2. From its cysteine to its phenylalanine, the CDR3 spans 16 amino acids. CDR3 DNA only is kept here, 48 bases in frame from base 1. The CDR1 and CDR2 encoded by the germline V gene are SGHNT and YENEEA. The V end gives up 5 bases and the J end 5 bases, leaving 10 bases in the junction not matched to a gene.